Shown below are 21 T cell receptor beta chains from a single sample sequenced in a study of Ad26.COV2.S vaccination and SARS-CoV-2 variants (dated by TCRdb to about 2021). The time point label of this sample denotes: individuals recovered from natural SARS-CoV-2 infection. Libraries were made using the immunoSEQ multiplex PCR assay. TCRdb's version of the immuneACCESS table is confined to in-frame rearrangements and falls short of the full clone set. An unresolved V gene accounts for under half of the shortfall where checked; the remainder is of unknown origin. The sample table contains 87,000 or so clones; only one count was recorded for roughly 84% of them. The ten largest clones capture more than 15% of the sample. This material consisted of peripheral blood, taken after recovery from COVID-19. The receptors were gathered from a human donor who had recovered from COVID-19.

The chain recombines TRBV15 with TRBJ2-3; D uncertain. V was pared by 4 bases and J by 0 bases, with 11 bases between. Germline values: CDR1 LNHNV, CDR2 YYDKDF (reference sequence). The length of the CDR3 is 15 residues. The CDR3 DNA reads TGTGCCACCAGCAAGGACCCTACTAGCACAGATACGCAGTATTTT. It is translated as CATSKDPTSTDTQYF. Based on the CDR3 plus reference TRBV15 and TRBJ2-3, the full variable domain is DAMVIQNPRYQVTQFGKPVTLSCSQTLNHNVMYWYQQKSSQAPKLLFHYYDKDFNNEADTPDNFQSRRPNTSFCFLDIRSPGLGDTAMYLCATSKDPTSTDTQYFGPGTRLTVL.

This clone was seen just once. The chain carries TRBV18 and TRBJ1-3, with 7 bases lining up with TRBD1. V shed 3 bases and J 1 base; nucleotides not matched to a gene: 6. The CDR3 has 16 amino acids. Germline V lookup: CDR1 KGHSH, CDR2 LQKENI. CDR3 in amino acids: CASSPRDRQSGNTIYF. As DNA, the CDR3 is TGTGCCAGCTCACCGAGGGACAGACAATCTGGAAACACCATATATTTT.

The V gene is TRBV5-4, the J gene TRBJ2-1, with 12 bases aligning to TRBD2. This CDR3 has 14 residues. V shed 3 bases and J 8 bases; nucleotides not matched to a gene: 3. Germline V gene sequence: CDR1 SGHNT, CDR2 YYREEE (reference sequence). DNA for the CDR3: TGTGCCAGCAGCTCTAGCGGGAGGGTCGATGAGCAGTTCTTC. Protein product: CASSSSGRVDEQFF.

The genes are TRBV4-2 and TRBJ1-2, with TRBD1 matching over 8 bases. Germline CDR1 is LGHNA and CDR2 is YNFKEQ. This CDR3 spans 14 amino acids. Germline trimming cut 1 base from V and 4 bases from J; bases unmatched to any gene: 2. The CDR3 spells CASSQAGGGYGYTF. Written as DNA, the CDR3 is TGTGCCAGCAGCCAAGCAGGGGGCGGCTATGGCTACACCTTC.

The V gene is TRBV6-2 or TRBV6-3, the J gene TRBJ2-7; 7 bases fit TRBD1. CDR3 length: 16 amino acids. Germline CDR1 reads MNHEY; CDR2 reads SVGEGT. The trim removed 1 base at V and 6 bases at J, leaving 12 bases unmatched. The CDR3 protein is CASSYYTTGRASEQYF. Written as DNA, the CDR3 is TGTGCCAGCAGTTACTACACGACAGGGCGGGCGTCCGAGCAGTACTTC.

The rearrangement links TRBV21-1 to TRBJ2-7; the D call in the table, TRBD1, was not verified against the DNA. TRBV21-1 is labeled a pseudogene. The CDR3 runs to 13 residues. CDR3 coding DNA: TGTGCCAGCATGGGGGCAGGGGAAGTCGAGCAGTACTTC. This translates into CASMGAGEVEQYF.

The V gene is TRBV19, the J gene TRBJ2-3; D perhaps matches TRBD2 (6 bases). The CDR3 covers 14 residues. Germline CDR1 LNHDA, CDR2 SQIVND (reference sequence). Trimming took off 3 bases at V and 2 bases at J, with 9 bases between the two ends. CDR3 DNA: TGTGCCAGTAGTATTGCGGGGCACACAGATACGCAGTATTTT. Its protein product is CASSIAGHTDTQYF.

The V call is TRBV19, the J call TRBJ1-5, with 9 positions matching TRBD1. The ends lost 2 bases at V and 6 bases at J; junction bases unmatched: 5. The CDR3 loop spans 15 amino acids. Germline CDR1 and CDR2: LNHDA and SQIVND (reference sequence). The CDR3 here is CASSILQGASQPQHF. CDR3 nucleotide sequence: TGTGCCAGTAGTATACTACAGGGGGCAAGTCAGCCCCAGCATTTT.

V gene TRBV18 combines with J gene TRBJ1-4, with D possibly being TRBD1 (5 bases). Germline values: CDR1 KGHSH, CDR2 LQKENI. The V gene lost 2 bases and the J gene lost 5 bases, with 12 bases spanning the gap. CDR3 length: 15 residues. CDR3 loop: CASSPAQGKNEKLFF. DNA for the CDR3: TGTGCCAGCTCACCAGCTCAGGGCAAAAATGAAAAACTGTTTTTT. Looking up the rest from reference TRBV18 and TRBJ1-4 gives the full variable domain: NAGVMQNPRHLVRRRGQEARLRCSPMKGHSHVYWYRQLPEEGLKFMVYLQKENIIDESGMPKERFSAEFPKEGPSILRIQQVVRGDSAAYFCASSPAQGKNEKLFFGSGTQLSVL.

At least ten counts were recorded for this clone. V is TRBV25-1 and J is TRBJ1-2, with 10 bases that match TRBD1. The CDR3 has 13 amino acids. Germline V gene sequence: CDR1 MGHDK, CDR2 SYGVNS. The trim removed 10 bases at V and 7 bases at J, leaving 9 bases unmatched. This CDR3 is CATGTGDVGGYTF. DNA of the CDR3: TGTGCCACGGGGACAGGGGATGTAGGTGGCTACACCTTC.

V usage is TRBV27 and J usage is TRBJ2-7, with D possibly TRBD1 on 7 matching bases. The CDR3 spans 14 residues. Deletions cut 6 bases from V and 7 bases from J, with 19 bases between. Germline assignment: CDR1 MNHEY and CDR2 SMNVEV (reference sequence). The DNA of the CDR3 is TGTGCCAGCAGCAATTCAAGGACAGGAGGGGAGCAGTACTTC. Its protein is CASSNSRTGGEQYF.

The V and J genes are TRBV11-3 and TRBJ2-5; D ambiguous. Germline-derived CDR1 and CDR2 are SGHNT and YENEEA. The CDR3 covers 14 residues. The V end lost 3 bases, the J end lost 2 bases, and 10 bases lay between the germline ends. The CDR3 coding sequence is TGTGCCAGCAGCTTGGGGATGTCTCAAGAGACCCAGTACTTC. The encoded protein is CASSLGMSQETQYF.

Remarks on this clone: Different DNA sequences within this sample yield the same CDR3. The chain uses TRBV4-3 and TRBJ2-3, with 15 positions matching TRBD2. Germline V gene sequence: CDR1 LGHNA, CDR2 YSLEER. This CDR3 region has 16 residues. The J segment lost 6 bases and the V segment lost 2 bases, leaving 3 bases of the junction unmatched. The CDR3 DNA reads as TGCGCCAGCAGCCAAAACGGACTAGCGGGAGGGGATACGCAGTATTTT. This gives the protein CASSQNGLAGGDTQYF.

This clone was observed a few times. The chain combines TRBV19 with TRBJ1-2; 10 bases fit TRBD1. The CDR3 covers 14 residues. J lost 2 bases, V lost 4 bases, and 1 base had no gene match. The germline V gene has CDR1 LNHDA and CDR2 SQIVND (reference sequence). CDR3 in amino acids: CASSTGQGNYGYTF. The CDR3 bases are TGTGCCAGTAGTACGGGACAGGGGAACTATGGCTACACCTTC.

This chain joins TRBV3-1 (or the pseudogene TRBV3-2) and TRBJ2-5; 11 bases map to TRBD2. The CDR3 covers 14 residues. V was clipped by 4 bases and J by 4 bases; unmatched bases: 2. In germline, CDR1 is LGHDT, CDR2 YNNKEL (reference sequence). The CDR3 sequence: CASSPGTSGETQYF. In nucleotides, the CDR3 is TGTGCCAGCAGCCCGGGGACTAGCGGAGAGACCCAGTACTTC.

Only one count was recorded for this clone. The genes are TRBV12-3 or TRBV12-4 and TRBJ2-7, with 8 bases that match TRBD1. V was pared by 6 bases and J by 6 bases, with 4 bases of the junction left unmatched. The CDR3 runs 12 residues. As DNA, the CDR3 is TGTGCCAGCAGCCCGACAGGGGCCGAGCAGTACTTC. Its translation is CASSPTGAEQYF.

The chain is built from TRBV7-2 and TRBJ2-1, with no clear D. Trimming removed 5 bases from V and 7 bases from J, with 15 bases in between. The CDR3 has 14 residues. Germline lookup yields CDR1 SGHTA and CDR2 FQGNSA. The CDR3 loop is CASSRPLARNEQFF. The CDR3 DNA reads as TGTGCCAGCAGCAGACCTTTGGCGAGGAATGAGCAGTTCTTC.

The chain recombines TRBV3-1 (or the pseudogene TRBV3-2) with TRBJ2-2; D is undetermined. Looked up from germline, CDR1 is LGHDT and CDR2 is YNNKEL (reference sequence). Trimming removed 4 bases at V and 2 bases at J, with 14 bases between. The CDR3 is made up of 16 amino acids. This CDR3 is CASSRRRRANTGELFF. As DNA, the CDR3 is TGTGCCAGCAGCCGTCGCCGACGAGCCAACACCGGGGAGCTGTTTTTT.

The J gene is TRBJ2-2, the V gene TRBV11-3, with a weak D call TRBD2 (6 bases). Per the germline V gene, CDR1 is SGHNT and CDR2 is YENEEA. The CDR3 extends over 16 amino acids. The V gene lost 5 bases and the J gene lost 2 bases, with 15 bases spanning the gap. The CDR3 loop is CASSPDSGTNTGELFF. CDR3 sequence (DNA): TGTGCCAGCAGCCCGGACTCCGGGACTAACACCGGGGAGCTGTTTTTT.

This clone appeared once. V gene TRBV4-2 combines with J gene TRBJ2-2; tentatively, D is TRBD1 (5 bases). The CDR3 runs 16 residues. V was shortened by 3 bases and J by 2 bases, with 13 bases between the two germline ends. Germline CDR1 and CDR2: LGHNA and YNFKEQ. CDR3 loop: CASSHRTLTNTGELFF. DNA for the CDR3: TGTGCCAGCAGCCATCGGACACTGACCAACACCGGGGAGCTGTTTTTT.

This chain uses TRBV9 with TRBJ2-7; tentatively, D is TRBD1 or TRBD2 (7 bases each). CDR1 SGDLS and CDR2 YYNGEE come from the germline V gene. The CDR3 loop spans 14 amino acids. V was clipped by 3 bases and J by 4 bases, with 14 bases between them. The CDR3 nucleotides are TGTGCCAGCAGCGCCCCAGGGGGGGGTTACGAGCAGTACTTC. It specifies CASSAPGGGYEQYF.